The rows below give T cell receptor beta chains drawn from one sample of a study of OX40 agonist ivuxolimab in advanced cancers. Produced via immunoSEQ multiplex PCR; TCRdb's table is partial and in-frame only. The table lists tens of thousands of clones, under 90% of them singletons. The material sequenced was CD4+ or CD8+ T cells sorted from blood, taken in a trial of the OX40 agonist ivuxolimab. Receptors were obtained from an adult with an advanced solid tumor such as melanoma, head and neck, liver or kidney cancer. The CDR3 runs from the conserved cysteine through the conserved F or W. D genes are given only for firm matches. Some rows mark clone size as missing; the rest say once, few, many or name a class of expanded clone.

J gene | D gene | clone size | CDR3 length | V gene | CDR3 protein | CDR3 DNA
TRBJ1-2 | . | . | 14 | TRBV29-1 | CSVDPSRRDYGYTF | TGCAGCGTTGACCCCAGCCGACGGGACTATGGCTACACCTTC
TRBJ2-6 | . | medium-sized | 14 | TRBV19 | CASCRTAGANVLTF | TGTGCCAGTTGTAGGACAGCTGGGGCCAACGTCCTGACTTTC
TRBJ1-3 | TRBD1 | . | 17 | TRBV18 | CASSRATGSSSGNTIYF | TGTGCCAGCTCACGAGCGACAGGGTCCAGCTCTGGAAACACCATATATTTT
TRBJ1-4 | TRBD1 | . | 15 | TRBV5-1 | CASSLAGTGYEKLFF | TGCGCCAGCAGCTTGGCAGGGACAGGGTATGAAAAACTGTTTTTT
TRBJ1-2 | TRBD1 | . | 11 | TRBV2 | CASSPDRAFSF | TGTGCCAGCAGTCCCGACAGGGCGTTCTCCTTC
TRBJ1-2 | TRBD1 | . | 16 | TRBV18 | CASSPPTGDRSYGYTF | TGTGCCAGCTCGCCTCCGACAGGGGATAGAAGCTATGGCTACACCTTC
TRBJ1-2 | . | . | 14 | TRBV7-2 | CASSFGSQNYGYTF | TGTGCCAGCAGCTTCGGCAGCCAGAACTATGGCTACACCTTC
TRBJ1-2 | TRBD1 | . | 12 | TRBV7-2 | CASSGQGIGYTF | TGTGCCAGCAGTGGACAGGGGATAGGCTACACCTTC
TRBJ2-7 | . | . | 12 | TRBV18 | CASSPGSYEQYF | TGTGCCAGCTCTCCAGGGTCCTACGAGCAGTACTTC
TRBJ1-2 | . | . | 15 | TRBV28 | CASSLDGGSWGGYTF | TGTGCCAGCAGTTTGGACGGAGGAAGCTGGGGTGGCTACACCTTC
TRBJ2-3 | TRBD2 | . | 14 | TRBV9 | CASSVGTSAETQYF | TGTGCCAGCAGCGTAGGGACTAGCGCTGAAACGCAGTATTTT
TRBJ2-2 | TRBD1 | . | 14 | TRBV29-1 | CSVGYRGNTGELFF | TGCAGCGTTGGGTACAGGGGGAACACCGGGGAGCTGTTTTTT
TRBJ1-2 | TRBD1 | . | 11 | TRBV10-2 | CASSQGVGYTF | TGCGCCAGCAGTCAGGGGGTTGGCTACACCTTC
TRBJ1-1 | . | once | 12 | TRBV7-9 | CASSSLWTEAFF | TGTGCCAGCAGCTCCTTGTGGACTGAAGCTTTCTTT
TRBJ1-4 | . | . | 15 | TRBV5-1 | CASSVSGTGNEKLFF | TGCGCCAGCAGCGTGTCCGGGACGGGTAATGAAAAACTGTTTTTT
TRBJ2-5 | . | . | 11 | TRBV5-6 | CASSLEETQYF | TGTGCCAGCAGCTTGGAGGAGACCCAGTACTTC
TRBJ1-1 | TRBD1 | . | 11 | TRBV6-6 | CGTGTEVEAFF | TGTGGGACCGGGACAGAAGTCGAAGCTTTCTTT
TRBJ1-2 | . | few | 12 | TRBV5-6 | CASSLTNYGYTF | TGTGCCAGCAGCTTAACTAACTATGGCTACACCTTC
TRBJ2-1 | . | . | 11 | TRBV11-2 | CASSFYNEQFF | TGTGCCAGCAGCTTCTACAATGAGCAGTTCTTC
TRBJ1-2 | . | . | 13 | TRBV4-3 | CASSQEEGFGYTF | TGCGCCAGCAGCCAAGAAGAGGGATTTGGCTACACCTTC
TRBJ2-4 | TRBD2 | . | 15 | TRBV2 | CASRARTSGQNIQYF | TGTGCCAGCAGGGCTCGGACTAGCGGCCAAAACATTCAGTACTTC
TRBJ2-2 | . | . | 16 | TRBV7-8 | CASSLLEAIGTGELFF | TGTGCCAGCAGCTTATTAGAAGCAATCGGCACCGGGGAGCTGTTTTTT
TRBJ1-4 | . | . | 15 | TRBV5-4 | CASSLGGEGNEKLFF | TGTGCCAGCAGCCTGGGGGGAGAGGGTAATGAAAAACTGTTTTTT
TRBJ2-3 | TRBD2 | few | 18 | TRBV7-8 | CASSPTSGGAGIADTQYF | TGTGCCAGCAGCCCCACTAGCGGGGGGGCCGGTATCGCAGATACGCAGTATTTT
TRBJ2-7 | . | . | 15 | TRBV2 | CASNAGLLSGSEQYF | TGTGCCAGCAATGCAGGCCTTCTCTCGGGTTCCGAGCAGTACTTC
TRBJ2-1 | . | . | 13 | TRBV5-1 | CASSLPSNSEQFF | TGCGCCAGCAGCTTACCCTCAAATAGTGAGCAGTTCTTC
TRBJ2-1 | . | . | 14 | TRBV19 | CASNRGYSYNEQFF | TGTGCCAGTAATCGCGGCTACTCCTACAATGAGCAGTTCTTC
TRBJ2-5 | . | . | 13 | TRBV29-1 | CSVWDPYQETQYF | TGCAGCGTTTGGGACCCGTACCAAGAGACCCAGTACTTC
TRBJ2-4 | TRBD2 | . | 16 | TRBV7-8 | CASSSQGGKTKNIQYF | TGTGCCAGCAGTTCCCAGGGAGGGAAGACCAAAAACATTCAGTACTTC
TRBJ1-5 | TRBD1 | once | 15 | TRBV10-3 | CATRQGAWSNQPQHF | TGTGCCACCCGGCAGGGGGCGTGGAGCAATCAGCCCCAGCATTTT
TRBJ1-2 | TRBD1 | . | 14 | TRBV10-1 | CASTDRVENYGYTF | TGCGCCAGCACAGACAGGGTGGAAAATTATGGCTACACCTTC
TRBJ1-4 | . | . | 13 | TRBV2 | CASSDVSDEKLFF | TGTGCCAGCAGCGATGTGTCTGATGAAAAACTGTTTTTT
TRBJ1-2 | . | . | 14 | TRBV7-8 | CASSSRVSGYGYTF | TGTGCCAGCAGCTCGCGGGTCTCGGGCTATGGCTACACCTTC
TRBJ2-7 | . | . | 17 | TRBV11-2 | CASSLGTGSGYSYEQYF | TGTGCCAGCAGCTTAGGGACGGGGTCCGGGTATTCCTACGAGCAGTACTTC
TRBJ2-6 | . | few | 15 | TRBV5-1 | CASSSEVAGANVLTF | TGCGCCAGCAGTTCCGAGGTTGCTGGGGCCAACGTCCTGACTTTC
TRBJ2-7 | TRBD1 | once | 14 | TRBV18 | CASSPRGQSYEQYF | TGTGCCAGCTCACCACGGGGACAGAGCTACGAGCAGTACTTC
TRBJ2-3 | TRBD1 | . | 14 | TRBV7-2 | CVSSLDRGTDTQYF | TGTGTCAGCAGCTTAGACAGGGGGACAGATACGCAGTATTTT
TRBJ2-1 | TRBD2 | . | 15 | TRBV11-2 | CASTRLAGASNEQFF | TGTGCCAGCACCCGACTAGCGGGAGCTTCCAATGAGCAGTTCTTC
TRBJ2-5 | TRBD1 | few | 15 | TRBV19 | CASSPGTGGQETQYF | TGTGCCAGTAGCCCCGGGACAGGCGGCCAAGAGACCCAGTACTTC
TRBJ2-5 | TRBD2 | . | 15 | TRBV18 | CASSPRIAGEETQYF | TGTGCCAGCTCACCACGGATAGCGGGGGAGGAGACCCAGTACTTC
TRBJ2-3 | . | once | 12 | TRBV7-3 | CASSLQGHTQYF | TGTGCCAGCAGCTTACAGGGCCATACGCAGTATTTT
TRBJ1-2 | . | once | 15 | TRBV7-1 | CASSYRGLGHYGYTF | TGTGCCAGCAGTTACCGGGGTCTAGGCCACTATGGCTACACCTTC
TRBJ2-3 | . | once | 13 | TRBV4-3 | CASRGGYTDTQYF | TGCGCCAGCAGGGGAGGATACACAGATACGCAGTATTTT